One sample yielded the 23 T cell receptor beta chains listed below, sequenced in a study of T cell responses to AZD1222 COVID-19 vaccine (dated by TCRdb to about 2021). The receptor library was made with the immunoSEQ multiplex PCR assay. This is the immuneACCESS table as TCRdb keeps it, with only in-frame sequences that have V and J called. A part of the clones is gone; compared with another copy, unresolved V genes explain less than half, and the rest is unexplained. This sample has over 120,000 clones in its table, and 92% of those were observed once. About 3.7% of the sample goes to the ten largest clones. Sample time point, as interpreted from the label and publication: baseline before first vaccination. This material consisted of peripheral blood, taken on day 0 of AZD1222 vaccination. These receptors all stem from an adult in good health.

The rearrangement links TRBV19 to TRBJ2-7; TRBD2 aligns across 9 bases. The CDR3 has 16 residues. J gave up 0 bases and V 4 bases, and 7 bases lay outside the gene matches. The germline CDR1 and CDR2 sequences are LNHDA and SQIVND (reference sequence). CDR3 sequence: CASSSAGGTSSYEQYF. The CDR3 DNA reads TGTGCCAGTAGTAGTGCGGGGGGGACCAGCTCCTACGAGCAGTACTTC.

The chain has TRBV28 and TRBJ2-1; D possibly corresponds to TRBD2 (6 bases). Germline values: CDR1 MDHEN, CDR2 SYDVKM. V was clipped by 5 bases and J by 9 bases, with 17 bases between them. The CDR3 spans 14 residues. CDR3: CASSLLTGVGEQFF. The CDR3 nucleotides are TGTGCCAGCAGTCTCTTGACGGGGGTAGGTGAGCAGTTCTTC. Drawing the rest from reference TRBV28 and TRBJ2-1, the complete variable domain is DVKVTQSSRYLVKRTGEKVFLECVQDMDHENMFWYRQDPGLGLRLIYFSYDVKMKEKGDIPEGYSVSREKKERFSLILESASTNQTSMYLCASSLLTGVGEQFFGPGTRLTVL.

V gene TRBV6-5 combines with J gene TRBJ2-7; 8 positions match TRBD2. This CDR3 has 15 amino acids. Trimming took 0 bases from V and 4 from J; bases not matched to a gene: 5. Germline lookup yields CDR1 MNHEY and CDR2 SVGAGI. The CDR3 DNA reads TGTGCCAGCAGTTACTCCCCGGGAGGGCTTTACGAGCAGTACTTC. It is translated as CASSYSPGGLYEQYF.

This chain uses TRBV2 with TRBJ1-1, with no clear D. The CDR3 consists of 14 residues. V was trimmed by 8 bases and J by 1 base, leaving 14 bases between them. Germline values: CDR1 SNHLY, CDR2 FYNNEI. The CDR3: CASRNSRQNTEAFF. CDR3 sequence (DNA): TGTGCCAGCCGTAACTCACGGCAGAACACTGAAGCTTTCTTT. Full variable domain (missing parts from reference TRBV2 and TRBJ1-1): EPEVTQTPSHQVTQMGQEVILRCVPISNHLYFYWYRQILGQKVEFLVSFYNNEISEKSEIFDDQFSVERPDGSNFTLKIRSTKLEDSAMYFCASRNSRQNTEAFFGQGTRLTVV.

The chain joins TRBV19 to TRBJ2-1; D possibly corresponds to TRBD2 (6 bases). V was cut by 6 bases and J by 1 base, with 10 bases left in between. CDR1 is LNHDA and CDR2 is SQIVND in the germline V gene (reference sequence). This CDR3 has 14 amino acids. The CDR3, as DNA: TGTGCCAGTAGCGGGGGTACTTCCTACAATGAGCAGTTCTTC. Its protein is CASSGGTSYNEQFF.

The chain couples TRBV11-2 to TRBJ1-4; 9 bases align to TRBD1. This CDR3 has 14 residues. From germline, CDR1 is SGHAT and CDR2 FQNNGV. V dropped 1 base and J dropped 8; count of bases not matched to a gene: 2. The CDR3 sequence is CASSLGTGVEKLFF. The CDR3, as DNA: TGTGCCAGCAGCTTAGGGACAGGGGTCGAAAAACTGTTTTTT.

V is TRBV5-4 and J is TRBJ1-1; 11 positions match TRBD1. The trim removed 4 bases at V and 4 bases at J, leaving 6 bases unmatched. The germline CDR1 and CDR2 sequences are SGHNT and YYREEE (reference sequence). The CDR3 totals 15 residues. The CDR3 sequence is CASSRPGTGGTEAFF. For the CDR3, the DNA is TGTGCCAGCAGCAGACCCGGGACAGGGGGCACTGAAGCTTTCTTT. The whole variable domain, remainder taken from reference TRBV5-4 and TRBJ1-1, is ETGVTQSPTHLIKTRGQQVTLRCSSQSGHNTVSWYQQALGQGPQFIFQYYREEENGRGNFPPRFSGLQFPNYSSELNVNALELDDSALYLCASSRPGTGGTEAFFGQGTRLTVV.

The chain employs TRBV5-1 and TRBJ2-7; 10 positions agree with TRBD1. The CDR3 is 15 residues long. V gave up 4 bases and J gave up 3 bases; unmatched junction bases: 7. Per the germline V gene, CDR1 is SGHRS and CDR2 is YFSETQ. The CDR3 here is CASSPWTGGNYEQYF. Written as DNA, the CDR3 is TGCGCCAGCAGCCCATGGACAGGGGGTAACTACGAGCAGTACTTC.

The chain combines TRBV2 with TRBJ1-5; 9 bases are shared with TRBD1. The CDR3 totals 15 residues. Unmatched junction bases numbered 6, after V lost 8 bases and J lost 1 base. Germline CDR1 and CDR2: SNHLY and FYNNEI. The CDR3 loop is CASRKQGASNQPQHF. The CDR3 bases are TGTGCCAGCCGGAAACAGGGGGCGAGCAATCAGCCCCAGCATTTT.

The chain joins TRBV5-1 to TRBJ1-2, with TRBD1 identical over 8 bases. Germline lookup yields CDR1 SGHRS and CDR2 YFSETQ. The CDR3 runs 18 residues. V was pared by 3 bases and J by 4 bases, with 17 bases of the junction left unmatched. CDR3 DNA: TGCGCCAGCAGCTCATTAACCTTTAGGACAGGGACGCTCTATGGCTACACCTTC. This translates into CASSSLTFRTGTLYGYTF.

The CDR3 region is CASSLQGSGGRKTQYF. Here the CDR3 DNA reads TGTGCCAGCAGTTTGCAGGGGAGCGGGGGTAGGAAGACCCAGTACTTC. This chain uses TRBV27 with TRBJ2-5, with 8 bases aligning to TRBD2. This CDR3 region has 16 residues. The germline V gene encodes CDR1 MNHEY and CDR2 SMNVEV (reference sequence). V dropped 3 bases and J dropped 6; count of bases not matched to a gene: 12.

This clone was picked up one time. The V call is TRBV12-3 or TRBV12-4, the J call TRBJ2-1; D is undetermined. This CDR3 spans 13 amino acids. The V gene lost 6 bases and the J gene lost 8 bases, with 14 bases spanning the gap. The CDR3 DNA reads as TGTGCCAGCAGCCTCGGTGGTGGCCATGAGCAGTTCTTC. It encodes CASSLGGGHEQFF.

Only one count was recorded for this clone. The chain recombines TRBV3-1 (or the pseudogene TRBV3-2) with TRBJ2-2; D unclear. V dropped 4 bases and J dropped 4 bases, with 22 bases sitting between them. CDR1 LGHDT and CDR2 YNNKEL come from the germline V gene (reference sequence). This CDR3 has 18 amino acids. The CDR3, as DNA: TGTGCCAGCAGCCTAACACACCCGTCTGGGCAGTTCACCGGGGAGCTGTTTTTT. As protein: CASSLTHPSGQFTGELFF.

The chain is built from TRBV18 and TRBJ1-1; 8 nucleotides align to TRBD1. Germline CDR1 and CDR2: KGHSH and LQKENI. J lost 1 base, V lost 3 bases, and 10 bases had no gene match. The CDR3 consists of 17 residues. The DNA of the CDR3 is TGTGCCAGCTCACCGGCGGTAGGGCAGGGGGCGAACACTGAAGCTTTCTTT. Amino acids: CASSPAVGQGANTEAFF.

This clone has just one count. The rearrangement links TRBV12-3 or TRBV12-4 to TRBJ1-3; D not certain. The V end was cut by 10 bases, the J end by 4 bases, with 14 bases between. The length of the CDR3 is 13 residues. CDR3 residues: CATHLGGGNTIYF. CDR3 nucleotides: TGTGCCACCCATTTAGGTGGGGGAAACACCATATATTTT.

The genes are TRBV5-6 and TRBJ1-1, with D maybe TRBD1 (5 bases). The germline V gene has CDR1 SGHDT and CDR2 YYEEEE. V was clipped by 3 bases and J by 1 base, with 10 bases between them. The CDR3 is 14 amino acids. The CDR3, as DNA: TGTGCCAGCAGCTCAGGGACGCAGAACACTGAAGCTTTCTTT. Residues: CASSSGTQNTEAFF.

The genes are TRBV7-2 and TRBJ2-6; possible D gene TRBD2, 6 bases. There are 15 residues in the CDR3. Trimming removed 5 bases from V and 0 bases from J, with 8 bases in between. Germline-derived CDR1 and CDR2 are SGHTA and FQGNSA. The DNA for the CDR3 is TGTGCCAGCAGCCCCGGGGGCTCTGGGGCCAACGTCCTGACTTTC. This codes for CASSPGGSGANVLTF.

In its sample, this clone was seen once. The rearrangement links TRBV21-1 to TRBJ2-1; the table's D call TRBD2 went unverified against the DNA. TRBV21-1 is recorded as a pseudogene. The length of the CDR3 is 16 residues. The DNA of the CDR3 is TGTGCCAGCAGCGAAAAGGTAGGGCGGGAGGGGCATGAGCAGTTCTTC. It yields the protein CASSEKVGREGHEQFF.

Only one count was recorded for this clone. The rearrangement links TRBV30 to TRBJ1-6; no definite D call. The CDR3 sequence is 13 residues long. CDR1 and CDR2 from the germline V gene are GTSNPN and SVGIG (reference sequence). V dropped 6 bases and J dropped 10 bases, with 16 bases sitting between them. CDR3 bases: TGTGCCTGCATACAGCGTTTTGGGTCACCCCTCCACTTT. Protein: CACIQRFGSPLHF.

This chain uses TRBV9 with TRBJ1-2, with D possibly being TRBD1 (6 bases). Trimming pared 5 bases from V and 5 bases from J, leaving 13 bases between. The V gene's germline CDR1 is SGDLS and CDR2 YYNGEE. CDR3 length: 13 amino acids. The DNA of the CDR3 is TGTGCCAGCAGTCACGGACAGATTTATGGCTACACCTTC. As protein: CASSHGQIYGYTF.

This clone was found once. The J gene is TRBJ1-4, the V gene TRBV2, with a possible D match to TRBD1 (5 bases). The CDR3 contains 14 residues. The V gene's germline CDR1 is SNHLY and CDR2 FYNNEI. Trimming removed 8 bases from V and 5 bases from J, with 15 bases in between. CDR3 residues: CASRSGTINEKLFF. The CDR3 region has the DNA TGTGCCAGCCGCTCCGGGACCATCAATGAAAAACTGTTTTTT.

The V call is TRBV28, the J call TRBJ1-1, with TRBD1 matching 9 bases. V was clipped by 5 bases and J by 10 bases; unmatched bases: 14. Germline loops: CDR1 MDHEN, CDR2 SYDVKM. The CDR3 covers 15 residues. CDR3 in DNA: TGTGCCAGCAGTGCGCCCGGGACAGGGAAATTTGGAGCTTTCTTT. Amino acid sequence: CASSAPGTGKFGAFF.

This rearrangement joins TRBV6-2 or TRBV6-3 to TRBJ2-7, with 9 positions matching TRBD2. Germline lookup yields CDR1 MNHEY and CDR2 SVGEGT. V dropped 4 bases and J dropped 2; count of bases not matched to a gene: 9. This CDR3 region has 16 residues. The CDR3 sequence is CASSSPRLAETYEQYF. The CDR3 coding sequence is TGTGCCAGCAGTTCCCCCAGACTAGCGGAGACCTACGAGCAGTACTTC.